The rows below give T cell receptor beta chains drawn from one sample of a study of blood T cell repertoires in COVID-19. Repertoires were generated with immunoSEQ multiplex PCR, while TCRdb's copy carries only in-frame clones and drops some. The sample lists about 170,000 clones; 70% to 90% were seen once. Sequenced sample: peripheral blood. The receptors come from a man aged 35 to 55 who had recovered from COVID-19. Both conserved end residues are part of each CDR3. The D gene is left open where the match is weak. The size entry is marked missing in some rows and otherwise reads once, few, many or a size class.

cdr3_aa: CASSLDVAGLSYNEQFF; cdr3_nt: TGCGCCAGCAGCTTGGATGTTGCGGGCCTTTCCTACAATGAGCAGTTCTTC; clone_size: NA; d_call: NA; j_call: TRBJ2-1; v_call: TRBV5-1
cdr3_aa: CASSLPTSGTDNEQFF; cdr3_nt: TGTGCCAGCAGCTTGCCGACTAGCGGGACGGACAATGAGCAGTTCTTC; clone_size: NA; d_call: TRBD2; j_call: TRBJ2-1; v_call: TRBV7-8
cdr3_aa: CASSLLMNTEAFF; cdr3_nt: TGTGCCAGCAGTTTACTCATGAACACTGAAGCTTTCTTT; clone_size: NA; d_call: NA; j_call: TRBJ1-1; v_call: TRBV6-5
cdr3_aa: CASSLQGGEQFF; cdr3_nt: TGTGCCAGCAGTCTTCAGGGTGGTGAGCAGTTCTTC; clone_size: NA; d_call: NA; j_call: TRBJ2-1; v_call: TRBV27
cdr3_aa: CASSQAGWRYSNQPQHF; cdr3_nt: TGCGCCAGCAGCCAAGCCGGCTGGCGGTATAGCAATCAGCCCCAGCATTTT; clone_size: many; d_call: NA; j_call: TRBJ1-5; v_call: TRBV4-3
cdr3_aa: CASSYTSDQETQYF; cdr3_nt: TGTGCCAGCAGTTATACTAGCGACCAAGAGACCCAGTACTTC; clone_size: NA; d_call: TRBD2; j_call: TRBJ2-5; v_call: TRBV6-2/TRBV6-3
cdr3_aa: CASSLGGLDYGYTF; cdr3_nt: TGTGCCAGCAGTTTAGGGGGCCTCGACTATGGCTACACCTTC; clone_size: NA; d_call: TRBD1; j_call: TRBJ1-2; v_call: TRBV6-6
cdr3_aa: CASSANTDTQYF; cdr3_nt: TGTGCCAGCAGCGCAAACACAGATACGCAGTATTTT; clone_size: NA; d_call: NA; j_call: TRBJ2-3; v_call: TRBV9
cdr3_aa: CASSFEAGDSPLHF; cdr3_nt: TGTGCCAGCAGCTTCGAAGCAGGGGATTCACCCCTCCACTTT; clone_size: NA; d_call: NA; j_call: TRBJ1-6; v_call: TRBV5-4
cdr3_aa: CASSPSIAGAEQYF; cdr3_nt: TGTGCCAGCAGCCCGAGCATAGCGGGTGCAGAGCAGTACTTC; clone_size: NA; d_call: TRBD2; j_call: TRBJ2-7; v_call: TRBV28
cdr3_aa: CASSPTGIDGEKLFF; cdr3_nt: TGCGCCAGCAGCCCAACGGGTATTGACGGTGAAAAACTGTTTTTT; clone_size: NA; d_call: NA; j_call: TRBJ1-4; v_call: TRBV5-1
cdr3_aa: CSAGPDRDNYGYTF; cdr3_nt: TGCAGCGCCGGTCCCGACAGGGACAACTATGGCTACACCTTC; clone_size: NA; d_call: TRBD1; j_call: TRBJ1-2; v_call: TRBV29-1
cdr3_aa: CASSLAGVQPQHF; cdr3_nt: TGTGCCAGCAGCTTGGCAGGGGTGCAGCCCCAGCATTTT; clone_size: once; d_call: NA; j_call: TRBJ1-5; v_call: TRBV5-6
cdr3_aa: CASSQDEEGNIQYF; cdr3_nt: TGCGCCAGCAGCCAAGATGAGGAGGGGAACATTCAGTACTTC; clone_size: NA; d_call: NA; j_call: TRBJ2-4; v_call: TRBV4-3
cdr3_aa: CASSEARDSPHGYTF; cdr3_nt: TGTGCCAGCAGTGAAGCCCGGGACTCTCCGCATGGCTACACCTTC; clone_size: NA; d_call: NA; j_call: TRBJ1-2; v_call: TRBV6-1
cdr3_aa: CASSLAGGTEAFF; cdr3_nt: TGTGCCAGCAGTTTAGCAGGGGGTACTGAAGCTTTCTTT; clone_size: NA; d_call: NA; j_call: TRBJ1-1; v_call: TRBV12-3/TRBV12-4
cdr3_aa: CASSSQGAKSNQPQHF; cdr3_nt: TGTGCCAGTAGTAGTCAGGGGGCGAAGAGCAATCAGCCCCAGCATTTT; clone_size: NA; d_call: TRBD1; j_call: TRBJ1-5; v_call: TRBV19
cdr3_aa: CASTPGTSGNNEQFF; cdr3_nt: TGTGCCAGCACCCCCGGGACTAGCGGCAACAATGAGCAGTTCTTC; clone_size: NA; d_call: TRBD2; j_call: TRBJ2-1; v_call: TRBV2
cdr3_aa: CASSSFGTANYGYTF; cdr3_nt: TGTGCCAGCAGCTCCTTCGGGACAGCCAACTATGGCTACACCTTC; clone_size: NA; d_call: TRBD1; j_call: TRBJ1-2; v_call: TRBV7-9
cdr3_aa: CASRGTGLKSNTEAFF; cdr3_nt: TGTGCCAGCAGGGGGACAGGGCTTAAGTCGAACACTGAAGCTTTCTTT; clone_size: NA; d_call: TRBD1; j_call: TRBJ1-1; v_call: TRBV5-6
cdr3_aa: CASSYPGLAGGNEQFF; cdr3_nt: TGTGCCAGCAGTTACCCTGGACTAGCGGGGGGCAATGAGCAGTTCTTC; clone_size: NA; d_call: TRBD2; j_call: TRBJ2-1; v_call: TRBV6-2/TRBV6-3
cdr3_aa: CASSRAGTVNTEAFF; cdr3_nt: TGTGCCAGCAGTCGTGCCGGGACAGTGAACACTGAAGCTTTCTTT; clone_size: NA; d_call: TRBD1; j_call: TRBJ1-1; v_call: TRBV28
cdr3_aa: CASSVRVLDTIYF; cdr3_nt: TGTGCCAGCAGTGTCAGGGTCCTGGACACCATATATTTT; clone_size: NA; d_call: NA; j_call: TRBJ1-3; v_call: TRBV12-3/TRBV12-4
cdr3_aa: CASSREGWTYYGYTF; cdr3_nt: TGTGCCAGCAGCCGGGAGGGCTGGACCTACTATGGCTACACCTTC; clone_size: NA; d_call: NA; j_call: TRBJ1-2; v_call: TRBV27
cdr3_aa: CASSPTTYEQYF; cdr3_nt: TGTGCCAGCAGCCCAACAACCTACGAGCAGTACTTC; clone_size: NA; d_call: NA; j_call: TRBJ2-7; v_call: TRBV14
cdr3_aa: CASSYVSGSAIYEQYF; cdr3_nt: TGTGCCAGCAGTTACGTCTCTGGGTCAGCGATCTACGAGCAGTACTTC; clone_size: NA; d_call: NA; j_call: TRBJ2-7; v_call: TRBV6-2/TRBV6-3
cdr3_aa: CASSLGLAGDTQYF; cdr3_nt: TGTGCCAGCAGCTTAGGACTAGCTGGCGATACGCAGTATTTT; clone_size: once; d_call: TRBD2; j_call: TRBJ2-3; v_call: TRBV7-9
cdr3_aa: CASSQERAQYF; cdr3_nt: TGTGCCAGCAGCCAAGAGAGGGCGCAGTACTTC; clone_size: NA; d_call: NA; j_call: TRBJ2-7; v_call: TRBV3-1/TRBV3-2
cdr3_aa: CASLQGALQPQHF; cdr3_nt: TGTGCCAGTCTACAGGGGGCCCTTCAGCCCCAGCATTTT; clone_size: once; d_call: TRBD1; j_call: TRBJ1-5; v_call: TRBV19
cdr3_aa: CASSLPRKGSPLHF; cdr3_nt: TGTGCCAGCAGTTTGCCGAGAAAGGGGTCACCCCTCCACTTT; clone_size: NA; d_call: NA; j_call: TRBJ1-6; v_call: TRBV28
cdr3_aa: CASSHVAEKLFF; cdr3_nt: TGTGCCAGCAGCCATGTAGCTGAAAAACTGTTTTTT; clone_size: NA; d_call: NA; j_call: TRBJ1-4; v_call: TRBV21-1
cdr3_aa: CAWSTGGKNEKLFF; cdr3_nt: TGTGCCTGGAGTACGGGGGGGAAAAATGAAAAACTGTTTTTT; clone_size: NA; d_call: NA; j_call: TRBJ1-4; v_call: TRBV30
cdr3_aa: CASRGLAGGSYEQYF; cdr3_nt: TGTGCCAGCAGGGGTCTAGCGGGGGGCTCCTACGAGCAGTACTTC; clone_size: NA; d_call: TRBD2; j_call: TRBJ2-7; v_call: TRBV6-5
cdr3_aa: CASSPPGSSTDTQYF; cdr3_nt: TGTGCCAGCAGCCCACCGGGATCTAGCACAGATACGCAGTATTTT; clone_size: NA; d_call: NA; j_call: TRBJ2-3; v_call: TRBV11-2
cdr3_aa: CASQGEQETQYF; cdr3_nt: TGTGCCAGTCAGGGGGAGCAAGAGACCCAGTACTTC; clone_size: NA; d_call: TRBD1; j_call: TRBJ2-5; v_call: TRBV19
cdr3_aa: CASSGWGPGYTF; cdr3_nt: TGCGCCAGCAGCGGATGGGGGCCTGGCTACACCTTC; clone_size: NA; d_call: NA; j_call: TRBJ1-2; v_call: TRBV4-1
cdr3_aa: CASSLMGADEQYF; cdr3_nt: TGTGCCAGCAGCTTGATGGGGGCGGACGAGCAGTACTTC; clone_size: NA; d_call: NA; j_call: TRBJ2-7; v_call: TRBV5-6
cdr3_aa: CASSLPGGTEAFF; cdr3_nt: TGTGCCAGCAGCTTACCCGGAGGAACTGAAGCTTTCTTT; clone_size: NA; d_call: NA; j_call: TRBJ1-1; v_call: TRBV7-2
cdr3_aa: CASRADRLGEQYF; cdr3_nt: TGTGCCAGCAGGGCCGACAGGCTGGGAGAGCAGTACTTC; clone_size: NA; d_call: NA; j_call: TRBJ2-7; v_call: TRBV6-5
cdr3_aa: CASSRFLQGQETQYF; cdr3_nt: TGTGCCAGCAGCCGATTCCTACAGGGTCAAGAGACCCAGTACTTC; clone_size: NA; d_call: NA; j_call: TRBJ2-5; v_call: TRBV5-4
cdr3_aa: CASSPSRQGARHTEAFF; cdr3_nt: TGCGCCAGCAGCCCTTCCCGACAGGGGGCGCGGCACACTGAAGCTTTCTTT; clone_size: NA; d_call: TRBD1; j_call: TRBJ1-1; v_call: TRBV4-1
cdr3_aa: CASTERGRRTEAFF; cdr3_nt: TGTGCCAGCACCGAAAGGGGGCGCAGAACTGAAGCTTTCTTT; clone_size: NA; d_call: TRBD1; j_call: TRBJ1-1; v_call: TRBV3-1/TRBV3-2
cdr3_aa: CASSLWAIGENEQFF; cdr3_nt: TGTGCCAGCAGCTTATGGGCAATAGGGGAAAATGAGCAGTTCTTC; clone_size: NA; d_call: NA; j_call: TRBJ2-1; v_call: TRBV7-2
cdr3_aa: CASSLDPSGYQETQYF; cdr3_nt: TGTGCCAGCAGCTTAGATCCTAGCGGATACCAAGAGACCCAGTACTTC; clone_size: once; d_call: TRBD2; j_call: TRBJ2-5; v_call: TRBV13
cdr3_aa: CASSGLASTGELFF; cdr3_nt: TGTGCCAGCAGCGGTTTAGCATCGACCGGGGAGCTGTTTTTT; clone_size: NA; d_call: NA; j_call: TRBJ2-2; v_call: TRBV11-2
cdr3_aa: CASSIRDREKKLFF; cdr3_nt: TGTGCCAGTAGTATAAGAGACAGGGAAAAAAAACTGTTTTTT; clone_size: once; d_call: TRBD1; j_call: TRBJ1-4; v_call: TRBV19
cdr3_aa: CSANSVNEQFF; cdr3_nt: TGCAGTGCCAACAGTGTCAATGAGCAGTTCTTC; clone_size: once; d_call: NA; j_call: TRBJ2-1; v_call: TRBV20-1